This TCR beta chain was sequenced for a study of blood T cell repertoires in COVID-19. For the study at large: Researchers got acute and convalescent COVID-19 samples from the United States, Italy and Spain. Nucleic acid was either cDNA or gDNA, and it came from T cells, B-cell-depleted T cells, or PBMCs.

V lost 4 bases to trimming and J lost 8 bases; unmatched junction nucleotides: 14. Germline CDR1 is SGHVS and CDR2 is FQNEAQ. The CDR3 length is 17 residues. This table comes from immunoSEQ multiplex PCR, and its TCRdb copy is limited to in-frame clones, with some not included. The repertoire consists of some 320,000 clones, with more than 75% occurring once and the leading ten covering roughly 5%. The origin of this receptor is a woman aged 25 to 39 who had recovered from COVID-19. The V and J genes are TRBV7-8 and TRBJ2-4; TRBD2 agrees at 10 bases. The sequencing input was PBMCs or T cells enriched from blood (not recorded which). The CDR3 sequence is CASSSEPSGGAGDIQYF. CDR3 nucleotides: TGTGCCAGCAGCTCAGAGCCCAGCGGGGGGGCCGGAGACATTCAGTACTTC.